This T cell receptor beta chain was sequenced in a study of blood T cell repertoires in COVID-19. Overall study context: Specimens from acute and convalescent COVID-19 originated in the United States, Italy and Spain.

In the authors' workflow: Quantification of nucleated cells was approximated via reference gene primer amplification. The data were produced by immunoSEQ multiplex PCR, yet TCRdb's version contains in-frame clones alone and is incomplete. V and J calls and clone size are given by that table; D and trimming were obtained from the DNA. Among some 150,000 clones listed, roughly 87% were seen once. The length of the CDR3 is 15 residues. Trimming cost V 4 bases and J 7 bases; bases outside gene matches: 10. Looked up from germline, CDR1 is SGHRS and CDR2 is YFSETQ. Sequencing used peripheral blood. The V gene is TRBV5-1, the J gene TRBJ2-1; TRBD1 matches at 8 bases. The sequence was collected from a woman aged 45-59 years with acute or convalescent COVID-19. CDR3 sequence reads: CASSDTDRGRNEQFF. The CDR3 region has the DNA TGCGCCAGCAGCGATACAGACAGGGGTCGGAATGAGCAGTTCTTC.